This T cell receptor beta chain appears in the sequencing data of a study of T cell responses to AZD1222 COVID-19 vaccine. For this clone: Its antigen is undetermined.

Study findings and constraints: Rises in breadth and depth of Spike-specific TCRs came after two AZD1222 doses. At study baseline, merely five or six AZD1222 recipients were seropositive.

V was clipped by 3 bases and J by 5 bases; unmatched bases: 8. Germline lookup yields CDR1 SGHDT and CDR2 YYEEEE. The CDR3 is 15 amino acids. The assay was immunoSEQ multiplex PCR, and TCRdb's table has in-frame clones only and misses some. The sample lists 90,000 or so clones; around 85% were seen once. This TCR derives from an adult in good health. The starting material was peripheral blood, obtained on day 0 of AZD1222 vaccination. The V and J genes are TRBV5-6 and TRBJ1-2; 9 positions match TRBD1. In DNA form, the CDR3 reads TGTGCCAGCAGCTCCTATTTCGACAGGGGGTATGGCTACACCTTC. It translates to CASSSYFDRGYGYTF.